The 26 T cell receptor beta chains below all came from one sample that was sequenced in a study of shared T cell receptors in the human thymus. Produced via immunoSEQ multiplex PCR; TCRdb's table is partial and in-frame only. The sample consists of roughly 550,000 clones, 75% to 85% of them appearing once. Separately, the same data were catalogued under a study of human thymus T cells.

Material: thymocytes. The receptors were sampled from a boy younger than two with a congenital heart defect.

The genes are TRBV5-4 and TRBJ2-4, with D perhaps matching TRBD1 (6 bases). V shed 3 bases and J shed 4 bases, with 11 bases lying between them. The CDR3 is 14 amino acids. CDR1 is SGHNT, CDR2 YYREEE, per germline (reference sequence). For the CDR3, the DNA is TGTGCCAGCAGCTCGGGGACAAAGAAAAACATTCAGTACTTC. It translates to CASSSGTKKNIQYF.

The gene calls are TRBV5-6 and TRBJ2-1; D not certain. V gave up 1 base and J gave up 10 bases, with 12 bases separating them. Germline V CDR1 and CDR2: SGHDT, YYEEEE. CDR3 size: 13 residues. In DNA form, the CDR3 reads TGTGCCAGCAGCTTGTATCAGAGGCAAGAGCAGTTCTTC. It specifies CASSLYQRQEQFF.

V is TRBV29-1 and J is TRBJ2-7; 11 bases fit TRBD2. V lost 2 bases and J lost 3; bases outside the gene matches: 3. The length of the CDR3 is 14 residues. Germline CDR1 reads SQVTM; CDR2 reads ANQGSEA. This chain's CDR3 is CSVERLAGNYEQYF. The CDR3 DNA is TGCAGCGTTGAAAGACTAGCGGGGAACTACGAGCAGTACTTC.

The chain links TRBV10-2 to TRBJ2-7, with D perhaps matching TRBD2 (6 bases). Per the germline V gene, CDR1 is WSHSY and CDR2 is SAAADI. Trimming pared 3 bases from V and 2 bases from J, leaving 20 bases between. The CDR3 spans 17 residues. CDR3 amino acids: CASSEGGYGGTPYEQYF. The DNA of the CDR3 is TGCGCCAGCAGTGAAGGTGGTTACGGCGGGACCCCCTACGAGCAGTACTTC.

This chain links TRBV18 with TRBJ2-1; D unresolved. Trimming removed 6 bases at V and 8 bases at J, with 20 bases between. The CDR3 sequence is 15 residues long. Germline CDR1 KGHSH, CDR2 LQKENI. The CDR3 bases are TGTGCCAGCTCGTCGTCCCTTATCCCCGTCGATGAGCAGTTCTTC. It is translated as CASSSSLIPVDEQFF. The full variable domain, its missing parts supplied by reference TRBV18 and TRBJ2-1, is NAGVMQNPRHLVRRRGQEARLRCSPMKGHSHVYWYRQLPEEGLKFMVYLQKENIIDESGMPKERFSAEFPKEGPSILRIQQVVRGDSAAYFCASSSSLIPVDEQFFGPGTRLTVL.

The chain joins TRBV10-3 to TRBJ2-7; D is possibly TRBD2 (7 bases). V was shortened by 5 bases and J by 5 bases, with 19 bases between the two germline ends. The CDR3 runs to 15 residues. Per the germline V gene, CDR1 is ENHRY and CDR2 is SYGVKD. This CDR3 reads CAISPGGAFSHEQYF. The CDR3 DNA sequence: TGTGCCATCAGTCCTGGGGGGGCATTCAGCCACGAGCAGTACTTC.

This clone was picked up one time. This chain uses TRBV6-5 with TRBJ2-1, with D perhaps matching TRBD2 (5 bases). The V and J ends lost 0 bases and 5 bases respectively, with 8 bases between them. The CDR3 spans 14 residues. Per the germline V gene, CDR1 is MNHEY and CDR2 is SVGAGI. The CDR3 bases are TGTGCCAGCAGTTACTCGGACTCTCACAATGAGCAGTTCTTC. Its translation is CASSYSDSHNEQFF.

This clone was seen more than once but under ten times. The chain uses TRBV19 and TRBJ2-6; 7 bases map to TRBD1. Germline values: CDR1 LNHDA, CDR2 SQIVND (reference sequence). Unmatched junction bases numbered 12, after V lost 5 bases and J lost 2 bases. The CDR3 contains 18 residues. The CDR3 protein is CASSPNRTGAAGANVLTF. The CDR3 DNA sequence: TGTGCCAGTAGTCCTAACCGGACAGGCGCAGCTGGGGCCAACGTCCTGACTTTC.

The gene calls are TRBV21-1 and TRBJ2-7; the DNA was not compared with TRBD1, the D call given in the table. TRBV21-1 is a known pseudogene. This CDR3 comprises 14 residues. The CDR3 nucleotides are TGTGCCAGCAGCAAAGAGACAGCTTACTACGAGCAGTACTTC. It encodes CASSKETAYYEQYF.

This rearrangement joins TRBV13 to TRBJ2-3, with 9 bases matching TRBD2. Germline-derived CDR1 and CDR2 are PRHDT and FYEKMQ (reference sequence). This CDR3 comprises 15 residues. With 1 base clipped from V and 2 bases from J, the junction kept 1 base outside the gene matches. The CDR3 DNA sequence: TGTGCCAGCAGCTTAGTAGCGGGAGCCACAGATACGCAGTATTTT. Translation gives CASSLVAGATDTQYF.

The gene calls are TRBV30 and TRBJ2-3; 12 bases are a match to TRBD2. The CDR3 runs to 12 residues. CDR1 and CDR2 from the germline V gene are GTSNPN and SVGIG (reference sequence). V was clipped by 7 bases and J by 5 bases; unmatched bases: 1. CDR3 bases: TGTGCCTTGGGACTAGCGGGAGATACGCAGTATTTT. It translates to CALGLAGDTQYF.

The chain employs TRBV5-6 and TRBJ2-7; 9 bases match TRBD2. The V and J ends lost 4 bases and 4 bases, in that order; junction bases with no gene match: 9. This CDR3 spans 15 amino acids. CDR1 is SGHDT, CDR2 YYEEEE, per germline. This chain's CDR3 is CASSAWGTSQYEQYF. CDR3 sequence (DNA): TGTGCCAGCAGCGCCTGGGGGACTAGCCAGTACGAGCAGTACTTC.

The CDR3 coding sequence is TGTGCCAGCGGACGACATGGGGGGAAACCCTACGAGCAGTACTTC. Protein: CASGRHGGKPYEQYF. The chain is built from TRBV27 and TRBJ2-7; TRBD2 might be the D (6 bases). This CDR3 is built from 15 residues. Germline V lookup: CDR1 MNHEY, CDR2 SMNVEV (reference sequence). V lost 8 bases to trimming and J lost 2 bases, with 19 bases between them.

The V and J genes are TRBV19 and TRBJ2-5, with D perhaps TRBD2 (6 bases). V lost 3 bases, J lost 5 bases, and 16 bases lay in between. This CDR3 is built from 15 residues. Germline V gene data show CDR1 as LNHDA and CDR2 as SQIVND (reference sequence). The CDR3 loop is CASSMWRGKGETQYF. The CDR3 nucleotides read TGTGCCAGTAGTATGTGGAGGGGTAAAGGGGAGACCCAGTACTTC.

This clone occurred a few times. This rearrangement joins TRBV4-3 to TRBJ1-2; 10 bases line up with TRBD1. The V gene end was trimmed by 0 bases and the J gene end by 2 bases; junction bases not matched to a gene: 6. The CDR3 is 17 amino acids. Germline CDR1 reads LGHNA; CDR2 reads YSLEER. CDR3 loop: CASSQEPGQGGNYGYTF. The CDR3 DNA follows: TGCGCCAGCAGCCAAGAGCCCGGACAGGGGGGGAACTATGGCTACACCTTC.

The V and J genes are TRBV27 and TRBJ1-2; D is undetermined. Trimming took off 8 bases at V and 4 bases at J, with 11 bases between the two ends. The CDR3 is 12 residues long. The germline gives CDR1 MNHEY, CDR2 SMNVEV (reference sequence). CDR3 protein: CASGPGPYGYTF. The CDR3 DNA is TGTGCCAGCGGGCCAGGCCCCTATGGCTACACCTTC.

This clone was observed a handful of times. The rearrangement links TRBV30 to TRBJ1-1; TRBD1 agrees at 7 bases. The CDR3 covers 14 residues. The V segment lost 2 bases and the J segment 1 base; nucleotides outside the gene matches: 4. Germline V CDR1 and CDR2: GTSNPN, SVGIG (reference sequence). CDR3 sequence (DNA): TGTGCCTGGAGTCGGGGACAGTCGAACACTGAAGCTTTCTTT. Its protein is CAWSRGQSNTEAFF.

The chain combines TRBV11-3 with TRBJ1-5, with D unclear. Germline CDR1 SGHNT, CDR2 YENEEA. CDR3 length: 13 amino acids. V was clipped by 1 base and J by 11 bases, with 12 bases between them. CDR3 residues: CASSLAPDLSQHF. The CDR3 DNA sequence: TGTGCCAGCAGCTTAGCCCCGGACTTGTCCCAGCATTTT.

The chain joins TRBV2 to TRBJ1-5; TRBD1 matches at 9 bases. The V gene's germline CDR1 is SNHLY and CDR2 FYNNEI. This CDR3 has 14 amino acids. The junction had 5 bases not matched to a gene; V was cut back by 6 bases and J by 5 bases. The CDR3 DNA follows: TGTGCCAGCAGACGGGACAGGGACCATCAGCCCCAGCATTTT. Its protein is CASRRDRDHQPQHF. Looking up the rest from reference TRBV2 and TRBJ1-5 gives the full variable domain: EPEVTQTPSHQVTQMGQEVILRCVPISNHLYFYWYRQILGQKVEFLVSFYNNEISEKSEIFDDQFSVERPDGSNFTLKIRSTKLEDSAMYFCASRRDRDHQPQHFGDGTRLSIL.

The chain links TRBV9 to TRBJ2-1, with 11 bases fitting TRBD2. The CDR3 is made up of 20 amino acids. Trimming cost V 0 bases and J 0 bases; bases outside gene matches: 11. Germline CDR1 SGDLS, CDR2 YYNGEE. The CDR3 here is CASSVGPGTSGEPSYNEQFF. The CDR3 DNA is TGTGCCAGCAGCGTAGGCCCCGGGACTAGCGGAGAACCCTCCTACAATGAGCAGTTCTTC.

The V and J genes are TRBV6-1 and TRBJ1-1; 8 bases fit TRBD1. Losses at the gene ends were 10 bases for V and 7 bases for J; bases not matched to a gene: 2. Germline V gene data show CDR1 as MNHNS and CDR2 as SASEGT. The CDR3 runs to 10 residues. The CDR3 here is CATTGGEAFF. Written as DNA, the CDR3 is TGTGCCACCACAGGGGGTGAAGCTTTCTTT.

Regarding this clone: No conserved phenylalanine or tryptophan ends this CDR3, so it is likely a read error. The DNA is omitted, as the CDR3 cannot be located on it reliably, and the CDR3 follows TCRdb's listing. The chain links TRBV2 to TRBJ1-2; TRBD1 is taken as the D call from the table, unchecked against the DNA. CDR1 SNHLY and CDR2 FYNNEI come from the germline V gene. With termini counted, the CDR3 has 9 amino acids. CDR3 sequence: CASRGRTAS.

The V gene is TRBV5-1, the J gene TRBJ2-7; 10 nucleotides line up with TRBD2. Germline lookup yields CDR1 SGHRS and CDR2 YFSETQ. Germline trimming cut 0 bases from V and 2 bases from J; bases unmatched to any gene: 5. This CDR3 has 16 residues. CDR3 loop: CASSLVVSGRPYEQYF. CDR3 coding DNA: TGCGCCAGCAGCTTGGTAGTTAGCGGGAGGCCCTACGAGCAGTACTTC. Looking up the rest from reference TRBV5-1 and TRBJ2-7 gives the full variable domain: KAGVTQTPRYLIKTRGQQVTLSCSPISGHRSVSWYQQTPGQGLQFLFEYFSETQRNKGNFPGRFSGRQFSNSRSEMNVSTLELGDSALYLCASSLVVSGRPYEQYFGPGTRLTVT.

The chain joins TRBV4-1 to TRBJ1-1, with D perhaps TRBD1 (5 bases). The CDR3 runs to 14 residues. Trimming left V 2 bases short and J 3 bases short, with 10 bases between. Per germline, CDR1 MGHRA and CDR2 YSYEKL. In nucleotides, the CDR3 is TGCGCCAGCAGCCAACAGGGAAGGGACACTGAAGCTTTCTTT. It is translated as CASSQQGRDTEAFF.

This clone was observed a few times. V usage is TRBV11-3 and J usage is TRBJ2-7, with 7 bases identical to TRBD1. Germline loops: CDR1 SGHNT, CDR2 YENEEA. V lost 3 bases, J lost 4 bases, and 9 bases stayed unmatched. The CDR3 totals 15 residues. This CDR3 reads CASSLAPQGQYEQYF. CDR3 bases: TGTGCCAGCAGCTTGGCTCCACAGGGGCAATACGAGCAGTACTTC.

CDR3 region: CASSHDEGRDTEAFF. CDR3 nucleotide sequence: TGTGCCAGCAGCCATGACGAGGGTAGGGACACTGAAGCTTTCTTT. The chain is built from TRBV4-2 and TRBJ1-1, with D uncertain. The germline CDR1 and CDR2 sequences are LGHNA and YNFKEQ. The CDR3 loop spans 15 amino acids. Trimming took off 3 bases at V and 3 bases at J, with 14 bases between the two ends.